This is a list of T cell receptor beta chains from one sample in a study of T-cell reconstitution after alpha-beta-depleted transplantation in children. TCRdb reanalysed the PCR reads using MiXCR and keeps one entry per CDR3 protein. The sample consists of approximately 130,000 distinct CDR3 sequences, roughly 9.7% of them appearing once. Sequenced here: PBMCs, mostly from graft donor cells, sampled 180 days after TCRalphabeta/CD19-depleted stem cell transplant. These receptors were taken from a girl under two years old who had a stem cell transplant for combined immunodeficiency, so the T cells may come from the graft donor. CDR3s include the opening cysteine and the closing phenylalanine or tryptophan. D genes are given only for firm matches. The size of a clone is reported for some rows only, either as once, few or many, or as a class for expanded clones.

j_call,v_call,d_call,clone_size,cdr3_nt,cdr3_aa
TRBJ2-7,TRBV12-3/TRBV12-4,.,few,TGTGCCAGCAGTACTCCGGGACGCACCTCCTACGAGCAGTACTTC,CASSTPGRTSYEQYF
TRBJ2-7,TRBV10-2,TRBD1,few,TGCGCCAGCAGTTTTTTCCCCTTTGGACAGGGCACCTACGAGCAGTACTTC,CASSFFPFGQGTYEQYF
TRBJ2-7,TRBV24-1,.,.,TGTGCCACCAGTGATCCTCTGAGGGGCCGGGACGAGCAGTACTTC,CATSDPLRGRDEQYF
TRBJ1-4,TRBV20-1,.,.,TGCAGTGCTAGAGAGGGGCCCACTAATGAAAAACTGTTTTTT,CSAREGPTNEKLFF
TRBJ1-5,TRBV20-1,TRBD1,few,TGCAGTGCCAGTATGGGACAGCATAGCAATCAGCCCCAGCATTTT,CSASMGQHSNQPQHF
TRBJ2-1,TRBV20-1,TRBD2,few,TGCAGTGCGAAAAGCGGGATCCTTCCCCGATACAATGAGCAGTTCTTC,CSAKSGILPRYNEQFF
TRBJ1-2,TRBV20-1,.,many,TGCAGTGCTAGTGAATCCCGAGGCTGCACCTTC,CSASESRGCTF
TRBJ2-1,TRBV4-3,TRBD2,.,TGCGCCAGCAGCCCTACCCTACTAGCGGGGGGCTACAATGAGCAGTTCTTC,CASSPTLLAGGYNEQFF
TRBJ1-4,TRBV6-1,.,.,TGTGCCAGCAGCCGAGAAGGGGGGTCAGATGAAAAACTGTTTTTT,CASSREGGSDEKLFF
TRBJ2-7,TRBV20-1,TRBD1,.,TGCAGTGCAACCGGGACAGGGTTTTCCTACGAGCAGTACTTC,CSATGTGFSYEQYF
TRBJ2-5,TRBV29-1,TRBD1,few,TGCAGCCTAAGGACAGGGGCCCAAGAGACCCAGTACTTC,CSLRTGAQETQYF
TRBJ1-1,TRBV27,TRBD1,few,TGTGCCAGCAGTCGAATAACCGGGACAGGGGGCGAAGCTTTCTTT,CASSRITGTGGEAFF
TRBJ1-5,TRBV7-9,.,.,TGTGCCAGCAGCTTAGCGGAGGGCAGCAATCAGCCCCAGCATTTT,CASSLAEGSNQPQHF
TRBJ1-2,TRBV5-1,.,few,TGCGCCAGCAGCTTGGATCCAGGGATCCCTAACTATGGCTACACCTTC,CASSLDPGIPNYGYTF
TRBJ1-1,TRBV18,.,.,TGTGCCAGCTCACCACAGCGCGGGACGGAGAACACTGAAGCTTTCTTT,CASSPQRGTENTEAFF
TRBJ2-5,TRBV21-1,.,.,TGTGCCAGCAGCAAATCGGTAGCGGGTCCCACCTACCAAGAGACCCAGTACTTC,CASSKSVAGPTYQETQYF
TRBJ2-2,TRBV7-8,.,.,TGTGCCAGCAGCTCAATCCTCACCGGGGAGCTGTTTTTT,CASSSILTGELFF
TRBJ2-5,TRBV20-1,.,.,TGCAGTGCTAGAGATGAGGGGGGAGGGACGGAGACCCAGTACTTC,CSARDEGGGTETQYF
TRBJ1-5,TRBV20-1,.,few,TGCAGTGCTAGTTGGGGGAGCGGTCAGCCCCAGCATTTT,CSASWGSGQPQHF
TRBJ2-5,TRBV21-1,.,.,TGTGCCAGCAGCTCGGGGGGGCAAGAGACCCAGTACTTC,CASSSGGQETQYF
TRBJ2-2,TRBV30,TRBD1,.,TGTGCCTGGGTCCGGGACAGGGGATTACGAAGGAACACCGGGGAGCTGTTTTTT,CAWVRDRGLRRNTGELFF
TRBJ2-5,TRBV20-1,.,many,TGCAGTGCTAGAGCCGGAAAGGGGGGCTGGGGGGAGACCCAGTACTTC,CSARAGKGGWGETQYF
TRBJ2-1,TRBV15,.,few,TGTGCCACCAGCAGAGATAGGGCAGGGGTAGAGCAGTTCTTC,CATSRDRAGVEQFF
TRBJ2-7,TRBV20-1,TRBD1,.,TGCAGTGCTCTCACAGGGGTCTCGTACGAGCAGTACTTC,CSALTGVSYEQYF
TRBJ2-1,TRBV10-3,.,few,TGTGCCATTTCGAAGGGCGGGGATGAGCAGTTCTTC,CAISKGGDEQFF
TRBJ1-1,TRBV29-1,.,.,TGCAGCGTCATGACGGACTTGAACACTGAAGCTTTCTTT,CSVMTDLNTEAFF
TRBJ1-1,TRBV5-1,.,few,TGCGCCAGCACCTTAGCTTTGAACACTGAAGCTTTCTTT,CASTLALNTEAFF
TRBJ2-5,TRBV3-1,.,few,TGTGCCAGCAGCGTCGGGACGAGAGAGACCCAGTACTTC,CASSVGTRETQYF
TRBJ2-5,TRBV24-1,.,many,TGTGCCACCAGTGATCCCGGACCGGGCCGCAGAGAGACCCAGTACTTC,CATSDPGPGRRETQYF
TRBJ2-3,TRBV10-3,.,few,TGTGCCATCAGTTTCAACTCGAATACGCAGTATTTT,CAISFNSNTQYF
TRBJ2-3,TRBV20-1,.,few,TGCAGTGCCCTGACTGCGACTAGCACAGATACGCAGTATTTT,CSALTATSTDTQYF
TRBJ2-2,TRBV10-3,TRBD1,.,TGTGCCATCAGTGAGTCTCACGGACAGGGTATGACCGGGGAGCTGTTTTTT,CAISESHGQGMTGELFF
TRBJ2-2,TRBV29-1,TRBD1,many,TGCAGCGCCCACGGGACAGGGGGTCCCGGGGAGCTGTTTTTT,CSAHGTGGPGELFF
TRBJ1-2,TRBV7-9,.,few,TGTGCCAGCAGCTTAGAGTGGGGGGCCTATGGCTACACCTTC,CASSLEWGAYGYTF
TRBJ2-7,TRBV30,TRBD1,.,TGTGCCTGGAGTCCTTGGACAGGTTACTCCTACGAGCAGTACTTC,CAWSPWTGYSYEQYF
TRBJ2-1,TRBV9,TRBD1,few,TGTGCCAGCAGCGTAGAGGGGGCGTCCTTGAATGAGCAGTTCTTC,CASSVEGASLNEQFF
TRBJ2-4,TRBV12-3/TRBV12-4,TRBD2,.,TGTGCCAGCAGCCCAGGGTCGCTAGCGGGCAGCGGGAACATTCAGTACTTC,CASSPGSLAGSGNIQYF
TRBJ2-7,TRBV29-1,TRBD1,few,TGCAGCGTCCAAGGGACAGGGGTCTACGAGCAGTACTTC,CSVQGTGVYEQYF
TRBJ2-3,TRBV29-1,.,many,TGCAGCGTTGAAGAGCTGGATACGCAGTATTTT,CSVEELDTQYF
TRBJ1-6,TRBV9,.,few,TGTGCCAGCAGCGTCCGGGAGTTTAATTCACCCCTCCACTTT,CASSVREFNSPLHF
TRBJ2-3,TRBV4-3,TRBD2,.,TGCGCCAGCAGCCAAGATCTGGCCTCTAGCGGGAGGCCCATAGAAACGCAGTATTTT,CASSQDLASSGRPIETQYF
TRBJ2-3,TRBV12-3/TRBV12-4,.,few,TGTGCCAGCAGTTTTGGCCCGAGTCTTACGCAGTATTTT,CASSFGPSLTQYF
TRBJ2-7,TRBV27,.,few,TGTGCCAGCAGTCCCCTGGCTTCCTACGAGCAGTACTTC,CASSPLASYEQYF
TRBJ2-7,TRBV12-3/TRBV12-4,TRBD1,.,TGTGCCAGCAGTGGAAGGGACAGGGACATCAACGAGCAGTACTTC,CASSGRDRDINEQYF
TRBJ2-2,TRBV20-1,.,.,TGCAGTGCCCCCGACAGGATAAAGAACACCGGGGAGCTGTTTTTT,CSAPDRIKNTGELFF
TRBJ1-2,TRBV5-1,.,.,TGCGCCAGCAACACAGGAGATAACTATGGCTACACCTTC,CASNTGDNYGYTF
TRBJ2-7,TRBV5-5,TRBD2,few,TGTGCCAGCAGCGAGGGACTAGCGGGACCCTACGAGCAGTACTTC,CASSEGLAGPYEQYF
TRBJ1-5,TRBV7-8,TRBD1,few,TGTGCCAGCAGCGCCAGGGGGAACGGCGGCAATCAGCCCCAGCATTTT,CASSARGNGGNQPQHF